The clone carrying this T cell receptor (beta chain) was seen a single time. Its antigen is not known. Clones were read by immunoSEQ multiplex PCR, and TCRdb kept only the in-frame ones, dropping some. Among over 45,000 clones listed, around 98% were seen once. This entry belongs to a study of siplizumab effects on memory and regulatory T cells. Study-level points and caveats: The study found naive T cells seemingly more diverse than memory cells and seemingly major alloresponse contributors. Tregs proliferating in siplizumab cultures lacked confirmation of their suppressive function. Naive-or-memory phenotypes were unassignable for roughly 80-95% of proliferating CD4+ or CD8+ clones.

From germline, CDR1 is SQVTM and CDR2 ANQGSEA. V lost 2 bases to trimming and J lost 5 bases, with 18 bases between them. This CDR3 comprises 15 residues. V is TRBV29-1 and J is TRBJ2-5; D remains ambiguous. The source of this sequence is a human donor in good health. What was sequenced was naive CD8+ T cells sorted from blood. The CDR3 nucleotides are TGCAGCGTTGAACTGACGCTTAACCCCCGCGAGACCCAGTACTTC. Amino acids: CSVELTLNPRETQYF.